The present entry profiles one T cell receptor (beta chain) with its context. This sample stems from a study of blood T cell repertoires in COVID-19. For the study at large: Nucleic acid was either cDNA or gDNA, and it came from T cells, B-cell-depleted T cells, or PBMCs.

The CDR3 sequence is 13 residues long. The V end lost 4 bases, the J end lost 0 bases, and 8 bases lay between the germline ends. Germline loops: CDR1 SGHRS, CDR2 YFSETQ. Only in-frame clones appear in the TCRdb table, and some are missing; sequencing was by immunoSEQ multiplex PCR. This sample has hundreds of thousands of clones, with approximately 81% found just once. The chain employs TRBV5-1 and TRBJ2-7; D call uncertain. The clonotype was recovered from a woman over 75 with active or convalescent COVID-19. The source material was peripheral blood. Here the CDR3 reads CASSDNFSYEQYF. Written as DNA, the CDR3 is TGCGCCAGCAGCGATAACTTCTCCTACGAGCAGTACTTC.